This entry lists 5 T cell receptor beta chains sequenced from one sample in a study of blood T cell repertoires in COVID-19. TCRdb's copy holds only in-frame clones and misses some; the assay was immunoSEQ multiplex PCR. The repertoire holds 200,000 or so clones, with roughly four fifths as singletons. The sequenced sample consisted of PBMCs or T cells enriched from blood (not recorded which). Receptors were obtained from a man between 40 and 49 years old who had recovered from COVID-19.

J is TRBJ2-1 and V is TRBV9, with 9 positions matching TRBD2. The length of the CDR3 is 16 residues. J gave up 5 bases and V 0 bases, and 6 bases lay outside the gene matches. Germline V lookup: CDR1 SGDLS, CDR2 YYNGEE. DNA for the CDR3: TGTGCCAGCAGCGTAGAGCCTAGCGGGGCCCACAATGAGCAGTTCTTC. Protein sequence: CASSVEPSGAHNEQFF.

The chain employs TRBV19 and TRBJ1-5; D possibly corresponds to TRBD1 (5 bases). This CDR3 spans 15 amino acids. Trimming left V 3 bases short and J 4 bases short, with 13 bases between. Germline lookup yields CDR1 LNHDA and CDR2 SQIVND (reference sequence). DNA for the CDR3: TGTGCCAGTAGTATGCAGGGTAGAGGAAATCAGCCCCAGCATTTT. It encodes CASSMQGRGNQPQHF.

V and J are TRBV18 and TRBJ1-2, with TRBD1 matching over 7 bases. The germline CDR1 and CDR2 sequences are KGHSH and LQKENI. V trimming: 6 bases; J trimming: 5 bases; junction bases outside the gene matches: 9. The CDR3 is made up of 14 amino acids. CDR3 sequence (DNA): TGTGCCAGCTCCACCGGGAGACAGGGTTATGGCTACACCTTC. This encodes CASSTGRQGYGYTF.

This chain connects TRBV5-1 to TRBJ1-4; 9 bases line up with TRBD1. CDR1 and CDR2 from the germline V gene are SGHRS and YFSETQ. V lost 3 bases and J lost 5; bases outside the gene matches: 11. CDR3 length: 17 amino acids. The CDR3 is CASSSMTGTGKNEKLFF. CDR3 DNA sequence: TGCGCCAGCAGCTCAATGACCGGGACAGGGAAAAATGAAAAACTGTTTTTT.

The chain joins TRBV5-4 to TRBJ2-2, with D maybe TRBD2 (9 bases). From germline, CDR1 is SGHNT and CDR2 YYREEE (reference sequence). With 7 bases removed from V and 6 bases from J, the gap between germline ends came to 25 bases. The CDR3 length is 17 residues. The CDR3, as DNA: TGTGCCAGCCGCGGGGGGGGCCGGACAGGGCGGGCCGGGGAGCTGTTTTTT. Encoded protein: CASRGGGRTGRAGELFF.